The 22 T cell receptor beta chains reported below all come from one sample, sequenced in a study of regulatory T cells in long-lasting Graves disease. TCR beta libraries were built with iRepertoire HTBI primers and Arm-PCR of CDR3 regions. TCRdb re-called the multiplex PCR reads with MiXCR, one entry per CDR3 protein. The sample has about 470,000 distinct CDR3 sequences; around 15% are singletons. Time point reported: newly diagnosed GD, antithyroid drugs for less than 3 months. Isolated PBMC RNA provided the starting material for the TCR library. Separately, the same data were catalogued under a study of T cells in Graves' hyperthyroidism and ophthalmopathy.

The sample here was peripheral blood mononuclear cells (PBMCs), taken at new diagnosis, from a patient treated with antithyroid drugs. Receptor source: a middle-aged man with Graves disease.

This clonotype occurred many times. The chain has TRBV3-1 and TRBJ1-1, with TRBD1 identical over 7 bases. V gave up 1 base and J gave up 3 bases; unmatched junction bases: 5. From germline, CDR1 is LGHDT and CDR2 YNNKEL (reference sequence). This CDR3 is built from 15 residues. Written as DNA, the CDR3 is TGTGCCAGCAGCCAAGTTCCCGGGACAGACACTGAAGCTTTCTTT. Its protein product is CASSQVPGTDTEAFF.

This clonotype was recorded at least ten times. The chain links TRBV7-9 to TRBJ2-3; weak D call: TRBD1 (6 bases). V was clipped by 5 bases and J by 2 bases, with 11 bases between them. CDR1 is SEHNR and CDR2 is FQNEAQ in the germline V gene (reference sequence). This CDR3 has 14 residues. DNA for the CDR3: TGTGCCAGCAGCGCCGGGACATACACAGATACGCAGTATTTT. Encoded protein: CASSAGTYTDTQYF. The whole variable domain, filled in from reference TRBV7-9 and TRBJ2-3, reads DTGVSQNPRHKITKRGQNVTFRCDPISEHNRLYWYRQTLGQGPEFLTYFQNEAQLEKSRLLSDRFSAERPKGSFSTLEIQRTEQGDSAMYLCASSAGTYTDTQYFGPGTRLTVL.

The table lists this clonotype with many counts. The CDR3 region is CASSPTVQETQYF. Here the CDR3 DNA reads TGTGCCAGCTCACCGACCGTGCAAGAGACCCAGTACTTC. This sequence joins TRBV18 and TRBJ2-5, with D unclear. This CDR3 comprises 13 residues. CDR1 is KGHSH, CDR2 LQKENI, per germline. The V end was cut by 3 bases, the J end by 2 bases, with 7 bases between.

This clonotype appeared many times. J is TRBJ2-1 and V is TRBV7-8; 12 bases fit TRBD2. The CDR3 has 17 residues. CDR1 and CDR2 (germline): SGHVS, FQNEAQ. Trimming at V came to 0 bases and at J to 4 bases, leaving 4 bases not matched to a gene. The chain's CDR3 is CASSLARTSGNYNEQFF. The CDR3 bases are TGTGCCAGCAGCTTAGCGCGGACTAGCGGGAATTACAATGAGCAGTTCTTC.

This clonotype was recorded a few times. The V and J genes are TRBV3-1 and TRBJ1-1, with 10 positions matching TRBD1. Germline trimming cut 0 bases from V and 4 bases from J; bases unmatched to any gene: 8. Germline CDR1 and CDR2: LGHDT and YNNKEL (reference sequence). The CDR3 has 17 residues. The CDR3 nucleotides are TGTGCCAGCAGCCAAGAAGTTTGGGGGACAGGGGCCACTGAAGCTTTCTTT. Translated: CASSQEVWGTGATEAFF.

This clonotype has ten or more counts. Mismatch with germline at one junction end may stem from a read error. The chain links TRBV20-1 to TRBJ2-3; the D is unclear. In germline, CDR1 is DFQATT, CDR2 SNEGSKA (reference sequence). The CDR3 contains 12 residues. The CDR3 region has the DNA TGCAGTGCTTTGTACGATACAGATACGCAGTACTTT. As protein: CSALYDTDTQYF.

The CDR3 is CATSGPSGNNEQFF. The DNA for the CDR3 is TGTGCCACCAGCGGACCTAGCGGAAACAATGAGCAGTTCTTC. The chain employs TRBV15 and TRBJ2-1; TRBD2 matches at 7 bases. Germline CDR1 and CDR2: LNHNV and YYDKDF (reference sequence). The CDR3 has 14 residues. V lost 5 bases to trimming and J lost 5 bases; unmatched junction nucleotides: 6.

This chain joins TRBV20-1 and TRBJ2-2; D remains ambiguous. Germline CDR1 DFQATT, CDR2 SNEGSKA (reference sequence). This CDR3 has 13 residues. Trimming took off 3 bases at V and 3 bases at J, with 8 bases between the two ends. The CDR3 coding sequence is TGCAGTGCTAGTGGCAGCTACACCGGGGAGCTGTTTTTT. Its translation is CSASGSYTGELFF.

V usage is TRBV15 and J usage is TRBJ2-7, with D hard to call. CDR3 size: 14 residues. V was shortened by 0 bases and J by 11 bases, with 17 bases between the two germline ends. Germline V gene lookup returns CDR1 LNHNV and CDR2 YYDKDF (reference sequence). The CDR3 DNA reads as TGTGCCACCAGCAGAGATACAGTTGGGAAGATAGAGTACTTC. Translation: CATSRDTVGKIEYF.

The rearrangement joins TRBV5-1 to TRBJ2-6; TRBD2 aligns across 7 bases. The germline V gene has CDR1 SGHRS and CDR2 YFSETQ. This CDR3 spans 17 amino acids. With V trimmed by 1 base and J by 2 bases, 6 bases remained unmatched. CDR3 residues: CASSLITGRAGANVLTF. The CDR3 region has the DNA TGCGCCAGCAGCTTGATCACGGGGAGGGCTGGGGCCAACGTCCTGACTTTC.

This clonotype was observed at least ten times. This chain uses TRBV2 with TRBJ1-3; no definite D call. The V end lost 6 bases, the J end lost 0 bases, and 6 bases lay between the germline ends. The V gene's germline CDR1 is SNHLY and CDR2 FYNNEI. CDR3 length: 13 residues. In DNA form, the CDR3 reads TGTGCCAGCAGACGGGACTCTGGAAACACCATATATTTT. This sequence encodes CASRRDSGNTIYF.

This clonotype was observed a handful of times. One end of the junction varies from germline; a read error may be responsible. The chain carries TRBV11-1 and TRBJ2-2; D remains ambiguous. The CDR3 totals 14 residues. CDR1 is SGHAT, CDR2 FQDESV, per germline (reference sequence). CDR3 nucleotide sequence: TGTGCCAGCAGATTAGACTTGAACACCGGGGAGCTGTTTTTT. It yields the protein CASRLDLNTGELFF.

This clonotype was recorded many times. The rearrangement links TRBV28 to TRBJ2-6; 7 bases agree with TRBD2. Germline CDR1 is MDHEN and CDR2 is SYDVKM. This CDR3 region has 21 residues. Trimming took 6 bases from V and 0 from J; bases not matched to a gene: 20. As DNA, the CDR3 is TGTGCCAGCAGCCCTTTAGGGTGGAGTAGCGGGTTCAGCTCTGGGGCCAACGTCCTGACTTTC. Translating it yields CASSPLGWSSGFSSGANVLTF. Together with reference TRBV28 and TRBJ2-6, the CDR3 gives the full variable domain: DVKVTQSSRYLVKRTGEKVFLECVQDMDHENMFWYRQDPGLGLRLIYFSYDVKMKEKGDIPEGYSVSREKKERFSLILESASTNQTSMYLCASSPLGWSSGFSSGANVLTFGAGSRLTVL.

In its sample, this clonotype was seen many times. This chain connects TRBV7-8 to TRBJ2-5, with 7 bases identical to TRBD1. Trimming at V came to 5 bases and at J to 5 bases, leaving 14 bases not matched to a gene. This CDR3 has 16 amino acids. In germline, CDR1 is SGHVS, CDR2 FQNEAQ. CDR3 loop: CASSHRRTGEWETQYF. CDR3 in DNA: TGTGCCAGCAGCCACAGAAGGACAGGAGAGTGGGAGACCCAGTACTTC.

V usage is TRBV29-1 and J usage is TRBJ1-1, with D possibly matching TRBD1 (6 bases). CDR1 and CDR2 from the germline V gene are SQVTM and ANQGSEA. This CDR3 contains 15 residues. The V end was cut by 2 bases, the J end by 1 base, with 14 bases between. CDR3 in DNA: TGCAGCGTTGAAACGGGGACGGGGGCGAACACTGAAGCTTTCTTT. Protein: CSVETGTGANTEAFF.

This clonotype was recorded many times. The V call is TRBV2, the J call TRBJ1-2; a possible D gene is TRBD1 (6 bases). V was trimmed by 4 bases and J by 3 bases, leaving 18 bases between them. Germline assignment: CDR1 SNHLY and CDR2 FYNNEI. The CDR3 spans 16 residues. This CDR3 reads CASSAGVGASYYGYTF. The CDR3 DNA follows: TGTGCCAGCAGTGCCGGTGTGGGGGCGAGTTACTATGGCTACACCTTC.

The sample holds many counts of this clonotype. V gene TRBV12-3 or TRBV12-4 combines with J gene TRBJ2-5; perhaps TRBD2 as D (6 bases). This CDR3 has 14 amino acids. Trimming stripped 3 bases from V and 4 bases from J, with 12 bases between. This chain's CDR3 is CASSLDGGPETQYF. As DNA, the CDR3 is TGTGCCAGCAGTTTGGACGGAGGGCCAGAGACCCAGTACTTC.

J is TRBJ1-5 and V is TRBV12-3 or TRBV12-4; 8 bases are a match to TRBD1. V gave up 6 bases and J gave up 1 base; unmatched junction bases: 2. This CDR3 has 14 residues. The CDR3, as DNA: TGTGCCAGCAGGACAGGGGTCAGCAATCAGCCCCAGCATTTT. Its translation is CASRTGVSNQPQHF.

J is TRBJ2-1 and V is TRBV2; no firm D call. CDR1 is SNHLY, CDR2 FYNNEI, per germline. The CDR3 totals 13 residues. Trimming took 1 base from V and 9 from J, leaving 10 bases between them. The CDR3: CASSEDMYGEQFF. The CDR3 DNA is TGTGCCAGCAGTGAAGATATGTATGGTGAGCAGTTCTTC.

This clonotype was found a few times. The rearrangement uses TRBV28 and TRBJ2-2; 7 positions agree with TRBD2. With V trimmed by 8 bases and J by 7 bases, 13 bases remained unmatched. The V gene's germline CDR1 is MDHEN and CDR2 SYDVKM. The CDR3 consists of 15 residues. The CDR3 loop reads CASVKEGRAGGELFF. As DNA, the CDR3 is TGTGCCAGCGTTAAAGAAGGGAGGGCTGGCGGGGAGCTGTTTTTT.

This clonotype was counted only a few times. CDR3 bases: TGTGCCAGCAGCTTAGACACAGGAATTAATGAAAAACTGTTTTTT. It is translated as CASSLDTGINEKLFF. The rearrangement uses TRBV7-2 and TRBJ1-4, with D perhaps matching TRBD1 (5 bases). The CDR3 has 15 amino acids. V shed 1 base and J shed 4 bases, with 10 bases lying between them. In germline, CDR1 is SGHTA, CDR2 FQGNSA.

This clonotype has at least ten counts. The genes are TRBV29-1 and TRBJ2-3; 13 nucleotides align to TRBD2. The CDR3 consists of 15 residues. Germline values: CDR1 SQVTM, CDR2 ANQGSEA. V lost 4 bases and J lost 5; bases outside the gene matches: 6. The CDR3 is CSVAGLAGDVDTQYF. The CDR3 DNA reads TGCAGCGTTGCAGGACTAGCGGGAGATGTAGATACGCAGTATTTT.